This T cell receptor beta chain was documented in a study of identical twins. Study-level findings and limits: For out-of-frame alpha sequences shared by twins, low generation probability was in excess. Partly confounded zero-insertion analyses could result from invariant MAIT and iNKT cells.

With respect to this clonotype: Its specificity is unknown.

Germline V gives CDR1 LNHDA, CDR2 SQIVND (reference sequence). The CDR3 runs to 16 residues. V lost 4 bases, J lost 2 bases, and 3 bases stayed unmatched. From the 5' RACE reads, TCRdb called clonotypes with MiXCR, one entry per CDR3 protein. This repertoire shows a few hundred thousand distinct CDR3 sequences, more than 9% found once; its top ten account for around 3.2%. These same data were also listed under a study on yellow fever vaccine responses in identical twins. This second study notes: On the reported evidence, twins' vaccine T cell responses seemed partly convergent and partly personalized.

The clonotype originates from a woman younger than 35 in good health. V is TRBV19 and J is TRBJ2-1, with 12 positions matching TRBD2. The specimen was PBMCs. CDR3 in amino acids: CASSNGLAGTYNEQFF. Here the CDR3 DNA reads TGTGCCAGTAGTAACGGACTAGCGGGGACCTACAATGAGCAGTTCTTC.